These T cell receptor beta chains were read from a single sample in a study of beta chain features in type 1 diabetes. Method: immunoSEQ multiplex PCR; TCRdb's copy keeps in-frame clones and lacks some. The sample carries 500,000 to 800,000 clones, 9.5% to 15% recorded once. The sequenced material came from naive CD4+ T cells from blood. These receptors originate from a man aged 25-45 years with type 1 diabetes. Each CDR3 is given with its conserved first and last residue.

V	J	CDR3
TRBV10-3	TRBJ2-1	CAIRVSGISYNEQFF
TRBV5-4	TRBJ2-3	CASSLLGNTDTQYF
TRBV7-2	TRBJ1-4	CASSLATGVGEKLFF
TRBV6-1	TRBJ2-1	CASMWQHNEQFF
TRBV7-9	TRBJ1-2	CASSQRQGKIAGYTF
TRBV5-4	TRBJ2-1	CASSLMTTGGNEQFF
TRBV7-2	TRBJ2-3	CASSFSAATDTQYF
TRBV5-4	TRBJ2-7	CASSLAGRTYEQYF
TRBV7-2	TRBJ2-1	CASSLARTSHEQFF
TRBV7-9	TRBJ1-3	CASSFGDSSGNTIYF
TRBV6-5	TRBJ2-4	CASRGRGGPKNIQYF
TRBV2	TRBJ1-6	CASSGLQSPLHF
TRBV7-2	TRBJ2-1	CASSFGQKYNEQFF
TRBV7-3	TRBJ2-3	CASSLRGQDTQYF
TRBV11-2	TRBJ1-2	CASSLPDSGGYTF
TRBV2	TRBJ1-5	CASTRGNSNQPQHF
TRBV6-5	TRBJ1-2	CASSPDREVSGYTF
TRBV25-1	TRBJ2-2	CASSESPGGRNTGELFF
TRBV6-5	TRBJ1-1	CASRRMTEAFF
TRBV28	TRBJ2-5	CASSLSQETQYF
TRBV7-8	TRBJ2-1	CASSRTGVYNEQFF
TRBV27	TRBJ2-7	CASSLYGLAARYEQYF
TRBV7-9	TRBJ2-5	CASSLGQGPQTQYF
TRBV6-5	TRBJ1-5	CASSTHRGTQHF
TRBV7-6	TRBJ2-3	CASSFMVGGVYTQYF
TRBV6-6	TRBJ2-5	CASRSRWAETQYF
TRBV29-1	TRBJ1-1	CSVEQPLTERGFF
TRBV28	TRBJ2-3	CASSFLGLDADTQYF
TRBV27	TRBJ1-4	CASSFLGTGEKLFF
TRBV7-2	TRBJ2-3	CASSRESTDTQYF
TRBV6-5	TRBJ2-2	CASSYERYTGELFF
TRBV6-1	TRBJ2-3	CASSEGLAGWDTQYF
TRBV7-9	TRBJ1-2	CASSTDRTRYTF
TRBV2	TRBJ2-7	CASREGGIPYEQYF
TRBV5-1	TRBJ2-5	CASSLATGNQETQYF
TRBV6-4	TRBJ2-3	CASSPLAGGTDTQYF
TRBV20-1	TRBJ1-2	CSAREGGYTF
TRBV5-1	TRBJ2-1	CASSLAAGDYNEQFF
TRBV6-1	TRBJ2-3	CASSEDISTQYF
TRBV6-1	TRBJ1-5	CASSGRQDRYSNQPQHF
TRBV28	TRBJ1-5	CASSSTVPDNQPQHF
TRBV10-3	TRBJ2-7	CAISVTPSNSYEQYF
TRBV6-5	TRBJ2-7	CASSYRDEQYF
TRBV4-3	TRBJ2-6	CASSPLRGESSGANVLTF
TRBV5-1	TRBJ2-1	CASTRQDTYNEQFF
TRBV7-9	TRBJ1-5	CASSGGNSNQPQHF
TRBV5-4	TRBJ2-7	CASSFGTGSSYEQYF
TRBV2	TRBJ2-3	CASSDQGGTDTQYF
TRBV14	TRBJ1-3	CASSARVGNTIYF
TRBV4-3	TRBJ2-3	CASSLRDSTDTQYF
TRBV6-5	TRBJ2-6	CASSFGSGANVLTF
TRBV5-6	TRBJ2-4	CASSLLAVAKNIQYF
TRBV27	TRBJ1-6	CASRWSREGSPLHF
TRBV7-9	TRBJ2-3	CASSLTPDTQYF
TRBV11-2	TRBJ1-6	CASSFASTGTGGSPLHF
TRBV30	TRBJ1-3	CAWDRSSGNTIYF
TRBV2	TRBJ2-1	CATARDRHNEQFF